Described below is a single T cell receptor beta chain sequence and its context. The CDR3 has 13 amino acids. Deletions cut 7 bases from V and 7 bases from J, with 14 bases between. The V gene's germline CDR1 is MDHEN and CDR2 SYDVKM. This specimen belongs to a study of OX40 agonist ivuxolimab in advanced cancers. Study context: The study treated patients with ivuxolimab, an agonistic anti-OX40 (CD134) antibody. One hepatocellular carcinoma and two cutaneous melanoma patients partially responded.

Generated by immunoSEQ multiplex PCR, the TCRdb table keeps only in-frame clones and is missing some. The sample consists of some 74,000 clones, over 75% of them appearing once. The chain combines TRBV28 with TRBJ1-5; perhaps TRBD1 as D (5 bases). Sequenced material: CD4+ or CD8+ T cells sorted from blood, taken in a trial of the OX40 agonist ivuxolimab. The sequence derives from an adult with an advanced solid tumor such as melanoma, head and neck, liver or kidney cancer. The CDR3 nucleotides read TGTGCCAGCACTTGGGGCAACGAGCAGCCCCAGCATTTT. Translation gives CASTWGNEQPQHF.